This T cell receptor (beta chain) emerged from a study of T cells in Graves' hyperthyroidism and ophthalmopathy. Study-wide results and limits: Among clonotypes expanded in thyroid above 0.001, most were also found in blood.

Amplification of TCR beta CDR3 regions used RNA as the template. HTBI primers drove first-round RT-PCR of the TCR CDR3. MiXCR, applied by TCRdb to the multiplex PCR reads, yields one record per CDR3 protein. The profile shows fewer than 400,000 distinct CDR3 sequences, roughly 25% of them singletons. Losses at the gene ends were 0 bases for V and 4 bases for J; bases not matched to a gene: 3. The CDR3 covers 14 residues. Germline V lookup: CDR1 DFQATT, CDR2 SNEGSKA (reference sequence). This clonotype has just a few counts. Its matching antigen is unknown. This clonotype originated in a man aged 45-60 years with Graves' hyperthyroidism. The chain employs TRBV20-1 and TRBJ2-5; 9 positions match TRBD2. Specimen: blood. The chain's CDR3 is CSAREGTSPETQYF. CDR3 DNA: TGCAGTGCTAGAGAGGGGACTAGCCCAGAGACCCAGTACTTC.